Shown below are 8 T cell receptor beta chains from a single sample sequenced in a study of blood T cell repertoires in COVID-19. Sequencing used immunoSEQ multiplex PCR; TCRdb keeps in-frame clones, though not all of them. The table lists around 240,000 clones, roughly 88% of them singletons. Material: PBMCs or T cells enriched from blood (not recorded which). These receptors all stem from a woman between 45 and 60 years old who had recovered from COVID-19.

This clone was observed many times. The V gene is TRBV19, the J gene TRBJ1-6; D may be TRBD1 (6 bases). The CDR3 length is 12 residues. CDR1 is LNHDA, CDR2 SQIVND, per germline (reference sequence). V shed 6 bases and J shed 8 bases, with 8 bases lying between them. The CDR3 protein is CASRYRDSPLHF. The CDR3 DNA is TGTGCCAGTAGGTACAGGGATTCACCCCTCCACTTT.

The chain employs TRBV24-1 and TRBJ2-3, with 13 bases matching TRBD2. The CDR3 sequence is 16 residues long. Germline V gene lookup returns CDR1 KGHDR and CDR2 SFDVKD. V dropped 4 bases and J dropped 5; count of bases not matched to a gene: 5. The CDR3 spells CATSDELAGGKDTQYF. The CDR3 DNA reads as TGTGCCACCAGTGACGAACTAGCGGGAGGGAAAGATACGCAGTATTTT.

V and J are TRBV12-3 or TRBV12-4 and TRBJ2-3, with D perhaps TRBD2 (6 bases). V was shortened by 5 bases and J by 9 bases, with 9 bases between the two germline ends. This CDR3 region has 11 residues. The CDR3 region has the DNA TGTGCCAGCAGTCCTCGGGGGACGCAGTATTTT. It is translated as CASSPRGTQYF.

This clone was seen once. The chain uses TRBV4-3 and TRBJ2-7; tentative D call: TRBD1 (5 bases). Germline V gene data show CDR1 as LGHNA and CDR2 as YSLEER. The CDR3 contains 16 residues. The germline V and J ends were trimmed by 1 base and 1 base, with 14 bases remaining between them. The CDR3 DNA follows: TGCGCCAGCAGCCAAGGTGGGGCAGATCCATCCTACGAGCAGTACTTC. Its protein is CASSQGGADPSYEQYF.

The V call is TRBV19, the J call TRBJ1-6; TRBD1 agrees at 8 bases. The CDR3 runs 15 residues. Trimming took 3 bases from V and 9 from J; bases not matched to a gene: 7. CDR1 LNHDA and CDR2 SQIVND come from the germline V gene (reference sequence). In DNA form, the CDR3 reads TGTGCCAGTAGTATTCGTCAGGGGGCTATTTCACCCCTCCACTTT. Amino acids: CASSIRQGAISPLHF.

The chain combines TRBV28 with TRBJ1-5, with TRBD1 identical over 7 bases. This CDR3 comprises 16 residues. Germline V gene data show CDR1 as MDHEN and CDR2 as SYDVKM. Losses at the gene ends were 7 bases for V and 3 bases for J; bases not matched to a gene: 12. The CDR3 nucleotides read TGTGCCAGCACTCTCCTTACAGGGGCGGCCAATCAGCCCCAGCATTTT. Its protein is CASTLLTGAANQPQHF.

The chain uses TRBV7-8 and TRBJ1-4; TRBD1 matches at 8 bases. CDR3 length: 15 amino acids. V lost 4 bases, J lost 8 bases, and 9 bases stayed unmatched. In germline, CDR1 is SGHVS, CDR2 FQNEAQ. This CDR3 reads CASSSIQGEGEKLFF. CDR3 DNA sequence: TGTGCCAGCAGCTCCATACAGGGGGAAGGGGAAAAACTGTTTTTT.

The rearrangement links TRBV19 to TRBJ1-5, with TRBD1 matching 7 bases. The CDR3 length is 13 residues. In germline, CDR1 is LNHDA, CDR2 SQIVND (reference sequence). V was clipped by 10 bases and J by 2 bases; unmatched bases: 5. In DNA form, the CDR3 reads TGTGCCAAACGGGACAGCGGCAATCAGCCCCAGCATTTT. Its translation is CAKRDSGNQPQHF.